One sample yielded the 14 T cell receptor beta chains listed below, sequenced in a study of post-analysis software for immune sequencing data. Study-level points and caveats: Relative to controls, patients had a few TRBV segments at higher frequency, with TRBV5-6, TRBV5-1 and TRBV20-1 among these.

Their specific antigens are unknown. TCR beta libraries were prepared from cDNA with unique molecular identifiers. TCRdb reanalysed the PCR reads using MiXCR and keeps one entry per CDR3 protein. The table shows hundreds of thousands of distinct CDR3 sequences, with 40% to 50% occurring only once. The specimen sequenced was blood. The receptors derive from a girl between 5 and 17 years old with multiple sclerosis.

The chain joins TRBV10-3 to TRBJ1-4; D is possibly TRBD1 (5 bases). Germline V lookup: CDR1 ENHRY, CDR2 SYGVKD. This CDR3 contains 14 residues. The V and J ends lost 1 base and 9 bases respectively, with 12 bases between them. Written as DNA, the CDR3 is TGTGCCATCAGTGAGTTCCAGGGAAATAAAAAACTGTTTTTT. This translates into CAISEFQGNKKLFF.

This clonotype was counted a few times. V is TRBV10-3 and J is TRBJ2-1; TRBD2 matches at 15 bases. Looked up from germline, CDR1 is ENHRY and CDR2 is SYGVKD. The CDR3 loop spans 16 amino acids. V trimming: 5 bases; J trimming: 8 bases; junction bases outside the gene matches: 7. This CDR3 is CAISITGLAGGYEQFF. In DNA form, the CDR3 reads TGTGCCATCAGTATAACGGGACTAGCGGGAGGATATGAGCAGTTCTTC.

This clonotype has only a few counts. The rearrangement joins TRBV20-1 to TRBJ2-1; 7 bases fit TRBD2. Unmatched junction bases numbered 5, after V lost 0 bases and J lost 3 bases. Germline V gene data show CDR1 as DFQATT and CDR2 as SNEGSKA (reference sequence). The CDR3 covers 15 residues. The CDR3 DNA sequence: TGCAGTGCTAGAGATGGTGGGAGGGGCTACAATGAGCAGTTCTTC. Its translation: CSARDGGRGYNEQFF.

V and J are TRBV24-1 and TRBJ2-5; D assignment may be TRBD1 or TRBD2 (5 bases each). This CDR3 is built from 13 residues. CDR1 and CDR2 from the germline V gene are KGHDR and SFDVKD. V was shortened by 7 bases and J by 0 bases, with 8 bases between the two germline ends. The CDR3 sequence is CATRGTHQETQYF. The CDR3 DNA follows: TGTGCCACCAGAGGGACGCACCAAGAGACCCAGTACTTC.

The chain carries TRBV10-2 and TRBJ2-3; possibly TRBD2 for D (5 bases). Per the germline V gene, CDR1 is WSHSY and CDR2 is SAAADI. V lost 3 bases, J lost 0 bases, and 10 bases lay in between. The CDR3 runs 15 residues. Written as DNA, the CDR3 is TGCGCCAGCAGTGACCCTAGCAGAAGCACAGATACGCAGTATTTT. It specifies CASSDPSRSTDTQYF.

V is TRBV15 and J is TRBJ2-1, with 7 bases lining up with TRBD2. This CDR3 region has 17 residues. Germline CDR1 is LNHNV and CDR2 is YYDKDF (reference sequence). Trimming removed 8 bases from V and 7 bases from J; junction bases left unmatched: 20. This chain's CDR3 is CATSIGPPRGFENEQFF. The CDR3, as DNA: TGTGCCACCTCGATAGGCCCCCCGCGGGGGTTTGAAAATGAGCAGTTCTTC.

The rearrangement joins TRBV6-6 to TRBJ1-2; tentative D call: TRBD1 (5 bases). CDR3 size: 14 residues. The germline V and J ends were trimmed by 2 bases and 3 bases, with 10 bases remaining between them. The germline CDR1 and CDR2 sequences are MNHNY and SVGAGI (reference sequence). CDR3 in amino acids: CASSYTDSYYGYTF. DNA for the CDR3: TGTGCCAGCAGTTACACCGACAGCTACTATGGCTACACCTTC.

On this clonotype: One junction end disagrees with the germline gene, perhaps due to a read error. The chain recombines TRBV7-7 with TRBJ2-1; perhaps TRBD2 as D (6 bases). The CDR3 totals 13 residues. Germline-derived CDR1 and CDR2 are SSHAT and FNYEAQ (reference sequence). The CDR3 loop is CASSLDRGRDKFF. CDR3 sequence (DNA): TGTGCTAGCAGCTTAGATCGAGGGCGGGATAAGTTCTTC.

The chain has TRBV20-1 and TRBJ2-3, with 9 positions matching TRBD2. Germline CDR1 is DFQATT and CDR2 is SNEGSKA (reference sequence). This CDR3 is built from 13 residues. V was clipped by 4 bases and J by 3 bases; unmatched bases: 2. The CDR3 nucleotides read TGCAGTGCTATAGCGGGGGCTACAGATACGCAGTATTTT. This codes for CSAIAGATDTQYF.

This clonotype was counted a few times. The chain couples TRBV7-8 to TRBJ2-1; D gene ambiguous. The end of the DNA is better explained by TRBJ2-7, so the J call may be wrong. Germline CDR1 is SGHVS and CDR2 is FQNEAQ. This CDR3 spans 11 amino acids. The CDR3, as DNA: TGTGCCAGCACCCTCCATGGGGAGCAGTACTTC. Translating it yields CASTLHGEQYF.

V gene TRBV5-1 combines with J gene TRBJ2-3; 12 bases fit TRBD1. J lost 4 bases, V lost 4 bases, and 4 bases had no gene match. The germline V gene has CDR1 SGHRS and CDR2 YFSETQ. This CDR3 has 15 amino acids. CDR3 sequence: CASSLGTGGPDTQYF. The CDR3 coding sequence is TGCGCCAGCAGCCTCGGGACAGGGGGCCCAGATACGCAGTATTTT.

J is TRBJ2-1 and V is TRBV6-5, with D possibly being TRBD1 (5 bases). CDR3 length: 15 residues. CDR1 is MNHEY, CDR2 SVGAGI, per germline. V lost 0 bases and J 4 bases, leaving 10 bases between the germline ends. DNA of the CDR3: TGTGCCAGCAGTTACTCGGTTAGGGGTTACAATGAGCAGTTCTTC. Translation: CASSYSVRGYNEQFF.

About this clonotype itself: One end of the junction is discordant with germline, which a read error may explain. In DNA form, the CDR3 reads TGCGCCAACAGCGCGGACAGGGAGATCTCCTACGAGCAGTACTTC. Its translation is CANSADREISYEQYF. The gene calls are TRBV5-1 and TRBJ2-7, with 8 bases that match TRBD1. Germline lookup yields CDR1 SGHRS and CDR2 YFSETQ. The CDR3 runs 15 residues. Filled out from reference TRBV5-1 and TRBJ2-7, the complete variable domain reads KAGVTQTPRYLIKTRGQQVTLSCSPISGHRSVSWYQQTPGQGLQFLFEYFSETQRNKGNFPGRFSGRQFSNSRSEMNVSTLELGDSALYLCANSADREISYEQYFGPGTRLTVT.

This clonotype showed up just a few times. This CDR3 reads CASSLEAGIGETQYF. In DNA form, the CDR3 reads TGCGCCAGCAGCTTGGAAGCGGGGATAGGAGAGACCCAGTACTTC. This chain uses TRBV5-1 with TRBJ2-5, with TRBD2 matching over 7 bases. CDR1 and CDR2 (germline): SGHRS, YFSETQ. CDR3 size: 15 residues. The V segment lost 0 bases and the J segment 4 bases; nucleotides outside the gene matches: 6.